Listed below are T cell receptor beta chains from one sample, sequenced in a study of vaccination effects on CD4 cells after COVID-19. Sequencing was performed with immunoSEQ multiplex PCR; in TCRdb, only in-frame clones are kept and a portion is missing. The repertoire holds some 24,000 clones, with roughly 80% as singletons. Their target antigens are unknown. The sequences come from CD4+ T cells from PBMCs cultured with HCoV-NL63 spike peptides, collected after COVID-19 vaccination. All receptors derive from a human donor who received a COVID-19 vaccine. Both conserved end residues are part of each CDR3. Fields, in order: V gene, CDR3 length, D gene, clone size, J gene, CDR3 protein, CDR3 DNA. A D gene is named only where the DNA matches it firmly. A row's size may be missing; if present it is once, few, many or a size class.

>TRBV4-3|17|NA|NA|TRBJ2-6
CASSQDMIGAGANVLTF
TGCGCCAGCAGCCAAGATATGATCGGGGCTGGGGCCAACGTCCTGACTTTC
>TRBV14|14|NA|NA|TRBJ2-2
CASSQVRGPGELFF
TGTGCCAGCAGCCAAGTCCGAGGACCCGGGGAGCTGTTTTTT
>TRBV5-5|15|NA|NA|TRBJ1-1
CASSLGGRVFAEAFF
TGTGCCAGCAGCTTGGGGGGGCGCGTGTTCGCTGAAGCTTTCTTT
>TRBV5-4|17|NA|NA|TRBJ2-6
CASSSPHDGYGANVLTF
TGTGCCAGCAGCTCTCCGCACGACGGCTACGGGGCCAACGTCCTGACTTTC
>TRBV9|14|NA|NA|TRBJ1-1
CASSVRTGPTEAFF
TGTGCCAGCAGCGTACGTACAGGTCCCACTGAAGCTTTCTTT
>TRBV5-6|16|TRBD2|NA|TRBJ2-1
CASSRKAGYTDNEQFF
TGTGCCAGCAGCCGAAAAGCGGGGTACACGGACAATGAGCAGTTCTTC
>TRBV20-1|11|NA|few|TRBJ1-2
CSASLPYGYTF
TGCAGTGCTAGTCTCCCCTATGGCTACACCTTC
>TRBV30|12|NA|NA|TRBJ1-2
CAWKVPGGGYTF
TGTGCCTGGAAGGTCCCTGGGGGCGGCTACACCTTC
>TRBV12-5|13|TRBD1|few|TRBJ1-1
CAGQGQGTTEAFF
TGTGCTGGACAGGGACAGGGGACCACTGAAGCTTTCTTT
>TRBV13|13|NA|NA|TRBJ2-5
CASSARGQETQYF
TGTGCCAGCAGCGCCAGGGGTCAAGAGACCCAGTACTTC
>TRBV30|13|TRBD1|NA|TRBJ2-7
CAWSGTGVYEQYF
TGTGCCTGGAGTGGGACAGGGGTCTACGAGCAGTACTTC
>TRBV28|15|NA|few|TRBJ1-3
CASSGGLISGNTIYF
TGTGCCAGCAGTGGTGGCCTTATCTCTGGAAACACCATATATTTT
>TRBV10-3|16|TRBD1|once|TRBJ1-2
CATETRDRGGVYGYTF
TGTGCCACCGAAACCCGGGACAGGGGTGGGGTCTATGGCTACACCTTC
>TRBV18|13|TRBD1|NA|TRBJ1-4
CASSMGQTRALFF
TGTGCCAGCTCGATGGGACAGACAAGGGCACTGTTTTTT
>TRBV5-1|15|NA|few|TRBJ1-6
CASSLEAGANSPLHF
TGCGCCAGCAGCTTGGAAGCGGGGGCCAATTCACCCCTCCACTTT
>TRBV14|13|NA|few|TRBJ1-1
CASSRFDQGEAFF
TGTGCCAGCAGCCGTTTCGACCAGGGTGAAGCTTTCTTT
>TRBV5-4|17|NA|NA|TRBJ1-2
CASSLGGAISINYGYTF
TGTGCCAGCAGCTTGGGAGGGGCAATTTCCATTAACTATGGCTACACCTTC
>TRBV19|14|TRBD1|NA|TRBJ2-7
CASRGQGTSYEQYF
TGTGCCAGTAGGGGACAGGGGACCTCCTACGAGCAGTACTTC
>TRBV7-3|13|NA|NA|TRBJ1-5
CASSLGVRQPQHF
TGTGCCAGCAGCTTGGGGGTTCGTCAGCCCCAGCATTTT
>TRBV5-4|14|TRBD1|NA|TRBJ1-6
CASSEGQPNSPLHF
TGTGCCAGCAGCGAGGGACAGCCGAATTCACCCCTCCACTTT
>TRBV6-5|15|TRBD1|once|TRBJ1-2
CASSQTGTGNYGYTF
TGTGCCAGCAGCCAAACCGGGACAGGGAACTATGGCTACACCTTC
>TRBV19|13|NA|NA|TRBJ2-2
CASTKLATGELFF
TGTGCCAGTACTAAACTAGCCACCGGGGAGCTGTTTTTT
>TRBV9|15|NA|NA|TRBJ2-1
CASSVGGGSAAEQFF
TGTGCCAGCAGCGTGGGAGGGGGGAGTGCGGCTGAGCAGTTCTTC
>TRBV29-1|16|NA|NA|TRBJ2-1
CSVEDVGTAGYNEQFF
TGCAGCGTTGAAGACGTCGGGACAGCGGGATACAATGAGCAGTTCTTC
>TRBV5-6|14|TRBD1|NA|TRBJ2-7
CASSSTGVGAGKYF
TGTGCCAGCAGCTCAACAGGGGTTGGTGCAGGGAAGTACTTC